The 20 T cell receptor beta chains below were found in one sample sequenced in a study of T cells in Graves' hyperthyroidism and ophthalmopathy. The CDR3 regions of TCR beta were amplified from RNA transcripts. The HTBI set primed first-round TCR CDR3 RT-PCR. TCRdb processed the multiplex PCR reads anew with MiXCR; each CDR3 protein has one entry. The data hold around 600,000 distinct CDR3 sequences, with more than 15% observed a single time. The sequenced sample consisted of blood. The source is a woman aged 25 to 45 with Graves' hyperthyroidism.

The J gene is TRBJ2-1, the V gene TRBV27; 10 bases align to TRBD2. The CDR3 extends over 14 amino acids. With 7 bases clipped from V and 7 bases from J, the junction kept 7 bases outside the gene matches. CDR1 and CDR2 from the germline V gene are MNHEY and SMNVEV (reference sequence). CDR3 sequence reads: CASNQREGRNEQFF. The CDR3, as DNA: TGTGCCAGCAATCAGCGGGAGGGCCGTAATGAGCAGTTCTTC.

There are a few counts of this clonotype. The chain combines TRBV19 with TRBJ1-3; possible D gene TRBD1, 6 bases. The CDR3 runs 14 residues. Germline values: CDR1 LNHDA, CDR2 SQIVND (reference sequence). With 6 bases removed from V and 0 bases from J, the gap between germline ends came to 9 bases. The CDR3 loop is CASRIQGSGNTIYF. In nucleotides, the CDR3 is TGTGCCAGTAGAATACAGGGCTCTGGAAACACCATATATTTT. The variable domain in full, with the rest retrieved from reference TRBV19 and TRBJ1-3, is DGGITQSPKYLFRKEGQNVTLSCEQNLNHDAMYWYRQDPGQGLRLIYYSQIVNDFQKGDIAEGYSVSREKKESFPLTVTSAQKNPTAFYLCASRIQGSGNTIYFGEGSWLTVV.

This clonotype was picked up a small number of times. The chain carries TRBV6-2 or TRBV6-3 and TRBJ1-6, with D possibly being TRBD1 (6 bases). CDR1 MNHEY and CDR2 SVGEGT come from the germline V gene. CDR3 size: 17 residues. V was pared by 7 bases and J by 7 bases, with 23 bases between. The CDR3 bases are TGTGCCAGCACCCGCGGAATAAACAGGGATCTGAATTCACCCCTCCACTTT. This gives the protein CASTRGINRDLNSPLHF.

This clonotype was picked up many times. The chain employs TRBV6-2 or TRBV6-3 and TRBJ2-1; the D gene is possibly TRBD2 (5 bases). This CDR3 contains 12 residues. Germline V gives CDR1 MNHEY, CDR2 SVGEGT. The V end was cut by 6 bases, the J end by 9 bases, with 12 bases between. The CDR3: CASSHGVGEQFF. The CDR3 coding sequence is TGTGCCAGCAGCCACGGGGTTGGTGAGCAGTTCTTC.

This clonotype was observed at least ten times. The chain uses TRBV28 and TRBJ2-7; 10 nucleotides align to TRBD1. Germline V gene data show CDR1 as MDHEN and CDR2 as SYDVKM. The CDR3 has 13 residues. Unmatched junction bases numbered 4, after V lost 6 bases and J lost 5 bases. CDR3 sequence (DNA): TGTGCCAGCAGACCGACAGGGGGCGACGAGCAGTACTTC. Protein: CASRPTGGDEQYF.

This clonotype was counted ten times or more. This chain's CDR3 is CASSLLAGGPIEQYF. In nucleotides, the CDR3 is TGTGCCAGCAGTTTATTAGCGGGAGGGCCCATTGAGCAGTACTTC. The J gene is TRBJ2-7, the V gene TRBV28, with 11 bases that match TRBD2. J gave up 7 bases and V 1 base, and 6 bases lay outside the gene matches. In germline, CDR1 is MDHEN, CDR2 SYDVKM. The length of the CDR3 is 15 residues.

This clonotype was counted ten times or more. This chain uses TRBV29-1 with TRBJ2-7; a possible D gene is TRBD1 (6 bases). Germline loops: CDR1 SQVTM, CDR2 ANQGSEA. The CDR3 length is 13 residues. V lost 3 bases and J lost 7, with 16 bases in between. The chain's CDR3 is CSVDQDSTREQYF. The CDR3 DNA follows: TGCAGCGTTGACCAGGACAGCACGCGGGAGCAGTACTTC.

The chain couples TRBV4-1 to TRBJ1-5, with TRBD1 matching over 8 bases. Germline V gene data show CDR1 as MGHRA and CDR2 as YSYEKL. CDR3 length equals 14 residues. The V segment lost 3 bases and the J segment 4 bases; nucleotides outside the gene matches: 2. The CDR3 here is CASSHRDRNQPQHF. Here the CDR3 DNA reads TGCGCCAGCAGCCACCGGGACAGGAATCAGCCCCAGCATTTT.

The sample holds many counts of this clonotype. V usage is TRBV20-1 and J usage is TRBJ2-5; tentatively, D is TRBD1 or TRBD2 (5 bases each). The length of the CDR3 is 14 residues. CDR1 and CDR2 (germline): DFQATT, SNEGSKA (reference sequence). V gave up 6 bases and J gave up 0 bases, with 14 bases separating them. CDR3 loop: CSARGPMYQETQYF. CDR3 DNA: TGCAGTGCAAGGGGACCGATGTACCAAGAGACCCAGTACTTC.

This clonotype was detected a few times. This chain links TRBV6-1 with TRBJ2-5; D not resolved. Germline CDR1 MNHNS, CDR2 SASEGT. The CDR3 spans 12 residues. V was clipped by 5 bases and J by 5 bases, with 9 bases between them. The CDR3 nucleotides read TGTGCCAGCAGTCTACAAACGGAGACCCAGTACTTC. It codes for CASSLQTETQYF.

This clonotype was counted ten times or more. This sequence joins TRBV6-2 or TRBV6-3 and TRBJ2-2; 9 nucleotides line up with TRBD1. The CDR3 totals 15 residues. With V trimmed by 2 bases and J by 4 bases, 2 bases remained unmatched. Germline V lookup: CDR1 MNHEY, CDR2 SVGEGT. CDR3 loop: CASSYRTGVTGELFF. Here the CDR3 DNA reads TGTGCCAGCAGTTACCGGACAGGGGTCACCGGGGAGCTGTTTTTT.

This clonotype has a count of ten or more. The chain recombines TRBV7-2 with TRBJ2-1; 9 bases align to TRBD2. Germline loops: CDR1 SGHTA, CDR2 FQGNSA. The CDR3 runs 15 residues. J lost 4 bases, V lost 5 bases, and 6 bases had no gene match. The CDR3 is CASSPLAGEYNEQFF. CDR3 DNA sequence: TGTGCCAGCAGCCCCTTAGCGGGGGAGTACAATGAGCAGTTCTTC.

There are many counts of this clonotype. V gene TRBV10-1 combines with J gene TRBJ2-7, with 9 bases lining up with TRBD1. Unmatched junction bases numbered 8, after V lost 0 bases and J lost 5 bases. Germline V CDR1 and CDR2: WNHNN, SYGVQD (reference sequence). CDR3 size: 16 residues. CDR3 sequence (DNA): TGCGCCAGCAGTGAGTCCGGGGGACAGGGCCTCGACGAGCAGTACTTC. This sequence encodes CASSESGGQGLDEQYF.

The V and J genes are TRBV7-2 and TRBJ2-7, with D possibly called TRBD1 or TRBD2 (6 bases each). CDR3 length: 16 amino acids. The V gene lost 5 bases and the J gene lost 1 base, with 18 bases spanning the gap. Per the germline V gene, CDR1 is SGHTA and CDR2 is FQGNSA. The CDR3 sequence: CASSRPRGELSYEQYF. CDR3 nucleotides: TGTGCCAGCAGCCGCCCGAGGGGGGAGCTATCCTACGAGCAGTACTTC.

The chain recombines TRBV10-3 with TRBJ1-1; a possible D gene is TRBD1 (5 bases). Germline loops: CDR1 ENHRY, CDR2 SYGVKD. This CDR3 has 14 amino acids. Trimming took 8 bases from V and 7 from J, leaving 20 bases between them. CDR3 residues: CAIGGGGTGGEAFF. CDR3 nucleotides: TGTGCCATCGGGGGGGGGGGGACGGGTGGTGAAGCTTTCTTT.

This clonotype was recorded a few times. This chain connects TRBV7-9 to TRBJ2-1; TRBD2 agrees at 13 bases. This CDR3 is 15 amino acids long. V trimming: 7 bases; J trimming: 8 bases; junction bases outside the gene matches: 8. Germline V gene data show CDR1 as SEHNR and CDR2 as FQNEAQ (reference sequence). CDR3 residues: CASNSPGLAGHEQFF. CDR3 nucleotide sequence: TGTGCCAGCAACTCCCCGGGACTAGCGGGACATGAGCAGTTCTTC.

The chain links TRBV4-2 to TRBJ2-1, with D possibly TRBD1 on 5 matching bases. This CDR3 has 15 amino acids. Germline V lookup: CDR1 LGHNA, CDR2 YNFKEQ. V lost 5 bases and J lost 0, with 11 bases in between. The CDR3 DNA follows: TGTGCCAGCAGCTCAACAGGAAACTCCTACAATGAGCAGTTCTTC. Its translation: CASSSTGNSYNEQFF.

This clonotype came up many times. J is TRBJ2-5 and V is TRBV20-1; 10 bases are shared with TRBD1. The trim removed 2 bases at V and 9 bases at J, leaving 9 bases unmatched. The germline gives CDR1 DFQATT, CDR2 SNEGSKA (reference sequence). This CDR3 has 14 residues. The DNA for the CDR3 is TGCAGTGCTAGATCTCCGAGACAGGGGGCGGCCCAGTACTTC. This codes for CSARSPRQGAAQYF.

The rearrangement links TRBV4-3 to TRBJ2-3; 7 bases match TRBD2. The CDR3 loop spans 19 amino acids. Trimming removed 0 bases from V and 5 bases from J; junction bases left unmatched: 17. Germline lookup yields CDR1 LGHNA and CDR2 YSLEER. CDR3: CASSQDPLGGSGWGDTQYF. The CDR3 DNA follows: TGCGCCAGCAGCCAAGATCCCCTGGGAGGTAGCGGGTGGGGAGATACGCAGTATTTT.

The chain carries TRBV27 and TRBJ1-1; 10 positions match TRBD1. Germline V gene sequence: CDR1 MNHEY, CDR2 SMNVEV (reference sequence). The J segment lost 2 bases and the V segment lost 5 bases, leaving 5 bases of the junction unmatched. The CDR3 runs 15 residues. CDR3 sequence reads: CASSLTGGTNTEAFF. DNA of the CDR3: TGTGCCAGCAGTCTGACAGGGGGCACCAACACTGAAGCTTTCTTT.